This T cell receptor (beta chain) comes out of a study of shared clonotypes between healthy human individuals. The germline V gene has CDR1 SEHNR and CDR2 FQNEAQ (reference sequence). The CDR3 is 11 amino acids. About this clone itself: The antigen is unknown. The junction shows a germline mismatch at one end, possibly a read error.

Samples underwent the assay at deep level. Sequencing was performed with immunoSEQ multiplex PCR; in TCRdb, only in-frame clones are kept and a portion is missing. There are nearly 2 million clones in the sample; about 94% occur only once, and approximately 1.2% lies in the top ten. Findings of the study overall: Generation probabilities of non-shared clonotypes were lower (relative to those shared by all four donors). Among donors, clonotype sharing was expected to be affected by sequencing depth.

CD45RO-negative CD8 cells positively selected for CCR7 made up the naive population, which excluded terminally differentiated effector memory CD45RA+ cells. The source material was naive CD8+ T cells sorted from blood. The sequence was collected from a man younger than 30 in good health. The chain combines TRBV7-9 with TRBJ2-7, with a weak D call TRBD1 (6 bases). The CDR3: CASSEGHPRDF. CDR3 in DNA: TGTGCCAGCAGCGAGGGACATCCTAGAGACTTC. The whole variable domain, filled in from reference TRBV7-9 and TRBJ2-7, reads DTGVSQNPRHKITKRGQNVTFRCDPISEHNRLYWYRQTLGQGPEFLTYFQNEAQLEKSRLLSDRFSAERPKGSFSTLEIQRTEQGDSAMYLCASSEGHPRDFGPGTRLTVT.